This T cell receptor beta chain was recovered during a study of shared clonotypes between healthy human individuals. Whole-study results and caveats: The donor pool, a small one, limited the genetic and exposure-history diversity represented.

Some clones are missing from TCRdb's copy, which holds only in-frame ones; the method was immunoSEQ multiplex PCR. The data contain 2 million to 2.5 million clones, around 93% of them singletons. Worth noting for this clone: Its cognate antigen is unknown.

This CDR3 spans 15 amino acids. The V gene end was trimmed by 0 bases and the J gene end by 7 bases; junction bases not matched to a gene: 6. Germline loops: CDR1 SGHRS, CDR2 YFSETQ. The sequenced sample consisted of naive CD4+ T cells from PBMCs. Subset meaning: CD45RA+ positively selected. The chain uses TRBV5-1 and TRBJ1-2, with 10 bases aligning to TRBD1. The source is a man between 18 and 35 years old in good health. Some clones in this sample may be carry-over from other donors' samples. This CDR3 is CASSLGTGTGVGYTF. The CDR3 DNA reads as TGCGCCAGCAGCTTGGGAACCGGGACAGGGGTTGGCTACACCTTC.